This TCR beta chain was recovered during a study of T cell clonotyping in hematopoietic cell transplantation. CDR1 and CDR2 (germline): MNHNS, SASEGT. CDR3 size: 13 residues. The V end lost 4 bases, the J end lost 7 bases, and 13 bases lay between the germline ends. Only in-frame clones appear in the TCRdb table, and some are missing; sequencing was by immunoSEQ multiplex PCR. This sample has 4,000 to 4,500 clones, with 85% to 95% found just once. The sequence was collected from a male patient in his fifties or sixties who had an allogeneic stem cell transplant from a related donor, so the T cells may come from the graft donor. Some clones in this sample may be carry-over from other donors' samples. The gene calls are TRBV6-1 and TRBJ1-2, with D unresolved. The material was PBMCs, obtained 30 days after allogeneic stem cell transplant. The DNA of the CDR3 is TGTGCCAGCAGTGTGTTCCGTGACGGTGGCTACACCTTC. It encodes CASSVFRDGGYTF.